This T cell receptor (beta chain) originates from a study of tumor-infiltrating lymphocytes in primary liver carcinoma. Broader study findings: Just about 7-24% of leading clones were found in every one of five regions. Compared with blood, tumor repertoires held significantly more in their top 250 clones.

Concerning this clonotype itself: As yet, its antigen is unknown. Its ends do not fully match the called genes, so a read error is possible.

Extraction of RNA together with DNA used about 17-34 mg of unsorted bulk tissue. Surgical resection served as treatment for the primary liver carcinoma of these patients. Patients were treatment-naive with chronic HBV infection. The investigators made TCR beta cDNA from about 500 ng total RNA, using a constant-region primer. It was through three nested multiplex PCR rounds of slightly modified ARM-PCR that TCR beta libraries arose. Running approximately 10 cycles apiece, the first two PCR rounds relied on TRBV1-TRBV30 forward primers together with a C-beta reverse primer. MiXCR, run by TCRdb on the multiplex PCR reads, gives a single entry per CDR3 protein. The data contain tens of thousands of distinct CDR3 sequences, 78% of them singletons. The CDR3 extends over 13 amino acids. Germline V gene sequence: CDR1 MGHRA, CDR2 YSYEKL.

This sequence was found in a man aged 35 to 55 with primary liver carcinoma and hepatitis B virus infection. Material: liver tumor tissue from sampling region 3. Subset given: tumor region T3, left-lateral pole. The chain is built from TRBV4-1 and TRBJ2-1, with D possibly TRBD2 on 6 matching bases. As DNA, the CDR3 is TGCGCCAGCAGTTCCGGGACTTACAATGGGCAGTTCTTC. It codes for CASSSGTYNGQFF.